These 30 T cell receptor beta chains originate from one sample sequenced in a study of neurological immune-mediated disorders. TCRdb ran MiXCR on the 5' RACE reads and lists one entry per CDR3 protein. The sample gives 45,000 to 60,000 distinct CDR3 sequences, around 4% of which show up once; around 1.5% is in the top ten. Sequencing was done on a sample of PBMCs. The receptors derive from a man younger than 40 with multiple sclerosis.

This clonotype was observed at least ten times. The gene calls are TRBV5-1 and TRBJ2-2, with D tentatively TRBD1 (5 bases). The CDR3 is 14 residues long. Germline V gene sequence: CDR1 SGHRS, CDR2 YFSETQ. V was clipped by 0 bases and J by 4 bases, with 7 bases between them. CDR3: CASSLGQRTGELFF. The DNA for the CDR3 is TGCGCCAGCAGCTTGGGACAGCGCACCGGGGAGCTGTTTTTT.

The table lists this clonotype with many counts. CDR3 in DNA: TGTGCCACCAGCAGACCTACCCCACCGGGGGGCTACACCTTC. Protein product: CATSRPTPPGGYTF. V usage is TRBV15 and J usage is TRBJ1-2; no clear D gene. The CDR3 has 14 amino acids. Germline CDR1 reads LNHNV; CDR2 reads YYDKDF (reference sequence). The germline V and J ends were trimmed by 2 bases and 8 bases, with 15 bases remaining between them.

This clonotype was picked up many times. The chain uses TRBV28 and TRBJ1-1; no clear D. The germline CDR1 and CDR2 sequences are MDHEN and SYDVKM. CDR3 length: 12 residues. V lost 7 bases and J 7 bases, leaving 13 bases between the germline ends. CDR3 protein: CASTTRRNEAFF. CDR3 DNA: TGTGCCAGCACCACGAGAAGGAATGAAGCTTTCTTT.

There are many counts of this clonotype. This chain links TRBV20-1 with TRBJ2-1; 12 bases line up with TRBD2. This CDR3 has 16 amino acids. Trimming took 2 bases from V and 4 from J; bases not matched to a gene: 6. The germline CDR1 and CDR2 sequences are DFQATT and SNEGSKA (reference sequence). CDR3 DNA sequence: TGCAGTGCTAGACCCGGGACTAGCGGGTCATACAATGAGCAGTTCTTC. Translating gives CSARPGTSGSYNEQFF.

This clonotype counts as medium-sized. The chain is built from TRBV28 and TRBJ2-2; D may be TRBD1 (6 bases). Deletions cut 3 bases from V and 2 bases from J, with 13 bases between. Germline V gene lookup returns CDR1 MDHEN and CDR2 SYDVKM. This CDR3 spans 16 amino acids. The CDR3 protein is CASSFIGQLNTGELFF. DNA of the CDR3: TGTGCCAGCAGTTTCATTGGACAGTTAAACACCGGGGAGCTGTTTTTT.

This clonotype was detected ten times or more. The chain combines TRBV12-3 or TRBV12-4 with TRBJ1-2; possible D gene TRBD1, 6 bases. This CDR3 has 14 residues. V lost 6 bases and J 4 bases, leaving 15 bases between the germline ends. CDR3 loop: CASSPRTEAYGYTF. The CDR3 DNA reads as TGTGCCAGCAGCCCCCGGACAGAAGCCTATGGCTACACCTTC.

Ten or more counts support this clonotype. CDR3 sequence: CASSLVPSTDTQYF. In DNA, the CDR3 is TGTGCCAGCAGCTTGGTTCCCAGCACAGATACGCAGTATTTT. The chain recombines TRBV5-4 with TRBJ2-3; no clear D gene. The CDR3 is 14 amino acids. Germline V gene sequence: CDR1 SGHNT, CDR2 YYREEE (reference sequence). The V end lost 0 bases, the J end lost 0 bases, and 5 bases lay between the germline ends.

There are many counts of this clonotype. In DNA, the CDR3 is TGCGCCAGCAGCTTGTCGAGTGGCTCCGGGACAGGGGGGTTCGAGCAGTACTTC. It specifies CASSLSSGSGTGGFEQYF. The chain uses TRBV5-1 and TRBJ2-7, with 11 bases aligning to TRBD1. The CDR3 contains 18 residues. CDR1 is SGHRS and CDR2 is YFSETQ in the germline V gene. Trimming removed 1 base from V and 6 bases from J; junction bases left unmatched: 15.

This clonotype was detected many times. This chain uses TRBV14 with TRBJ2-1, with D hard to call. Germline CDR1 SGHDN, CDR2 FVKESK. Trimming removed 2 bases from V and 6 bases from J, with 8 bases in between. The CDR3 is 13 residues long. The CDR3, as DNA: TGTGCCAGCAGCCAAATGGGAACCAATGAGCAGTTCTTC. It specifies CASSQMGTNEQFF.

This clonotype was found a few times. The chain is built from TRBV14 and TRBJ2-1; 14 bases match TRBD2. Germline-derived CDR1 and CDR2 are SGHDN and FVKESK. J lost 4 bases, V lost 5 bases, and 19 bases had no gene match. The CDR3 is 21 residues long. CDR3 DNA sequence: TGTGCCAGCAGCGGACTCATAGGACTAGCGGGAGGCCTAACAGCTTACAATGAGCAGTTCTTC. As protein: CASSGLIGLAGGLTAYNEQFF.

Many counts were recorded for this clonotype. The gene calls are TRBV12-3 or TRBV12-4 and TRBJ1-5; maybe TRBD1 (5 bases). V lost 5 bases and J 3 bases, leaving 8 bases between the germline ends. The CDR3 is 13 amino acids. CDR3 protein: CASSRQTNQPQHF. The CDR3 DNA is TGTGCCAGCAGTCGACAGACCAATCAGCCCCAGCATTTT.

This clonotype is categorized as medium-sized (0.01 to 0.1%). The rearrangement uses TRBV12-3 or TRBV12-4 and TRBJ1-1; unclear D gene. The V and J ends lost 6 bases and 10 bases respectively, with 15 bases between them. This CDR3 region has 12 residues. The chain's CDR3 is CASSRPSKPAFF. CDR3 in DNA: TGTGCCAGCAGCAGGCCGAGTAAACCAGCTTTCTTT.

In its sample, this clonotype was seen many times. CDR3 sequence reads: CASSVEGAEQFF. In DNA form, the CDR3 reads TGTGCCAGCAGCGTAGAGGGGGCCGAGCAGTTCTTC. V usage is TRBV9 and J usage is TRBJ2-1; 7 nucleotides align to TRBD1. The CDR3 sequence is 12 residues long. The V and J ends lost 0 bases and 10 bases, in that order; junction bases with no gene match: 1. Looked up from germline, CDR1 is SGDLS and CDR2 is YYNGEE.

This clonotype has ten or more counts. It may be a read error: a sequence one base away is much more abundant. CDR3 nucleotides: TGTGCCAGCAGTTCCTCAGATACAAAAATTCAGTACTTC. Translated, it gives CASSSSDTKIQYF. The gene calls are TRBV28 and TRBJ2-4; the D is unclear. Germline CDR1 reads MDHEN; CDR2 reads SYDVKM. The germline V and J ends were trimmed by 4 bases and 10 bases, with 14 bases remaining between them. The CDR3 loop spans 13 amino acids.

In this sample, this clonotype turned up a few times. Since a much larger clone is just one base distant, this may be a read error. This sequence joins TRBV29-1 and TRBJ1-2, with D unresolved. This CDR3 region has 13 residues. The V and J ends lost 0 bases and 7 bases respectively, with 12 bases between them. Per germline, CDR1 SQVTM and CDR2 ANQGSEA. The CDR3 bases are TGCAGCGTTGAAGAACAAATGAGAGGTGGCTACACCTTC. Amino acid sequence: CSVEEQMRGGYTF.

This clonotype has more than one count but fewer than ten. The V call is TRBV18, the J call TRBJ2-7; D not certain. The CDR3 is 14 amino acids. Between the trimmed V and J ends, which lost 4 bases and 2 bases, there was a span of 12 bases. Germline lookup yields CDR1 KGHSH and CDR2 LQKENI. The CDR3 DNA is TGTGCCAGCTCACGGTCTAGAGAGGCCTACGAGCAGTACTTC. Translation: CASSRSREAYEQYF.

This clonotype was observed a handful of times. The gene calls are TRBV12-3 or TRBV12-4 and TRBJ1-2, with a possible D match to TRBD1 (5 bases). This CDR3 contains 14 residues. The V end lost 6 bases, the J end lost 4 bases, and 15 bases lay between the germline ends. The CDR3 spells CASSLGTGLYGYTF. The CDR3, as DNA: TGTGCCAGCAGCTTGGGGACGGGGCTCTATGGCTACACCTTC.

At least ten counts were recorded for this clonotype. The CDR3, as DNA: TGCAGCGTTGAGGGCAGGGGCGGGACAGATACGCAGTATTTT. This codes for CSVEGRGGTDTQYF. The chain is built from TRBV29-1 and TRBJ2-3; D perhaps matches TRBD1 (6 bases). Germline values: CDR1 SQVTM, CDR2 ANQGSEA. This CDR3 contains 14 residues. V lost 3 bases to trimming and J lost 3 bases, with 13 bases between them.

This clonotype showed up just a few times. The chain employs TRBV18 and TRBJ2-7; no reliable D call. Trimming removed 0 bases from V and 2 bases from J, with 8 bases in between. CDR3 length: 14 amino acids. CDR1 and CDR2 (germline): KGHSH, LQKENI. This CDR3 reads CASSPPDEPYEQYF. CDR3 sequence (DNA): TGTGCCAGCTCACCACCGGACGAACCCTACGAGCAGTACTTC.

As regards this clonotype: This could be a read error, since a much larger clone is one nucleotide away. The gene calls are TRBV29-1 and TRBJ2-3; 9 bases map to TRBD1. The V and J ends lost 7 bases and 5 bases, in that order; junction bases with no gene match: 7. The CDR3 spans 13 residues. Germline lookup yields CDR1 SQVTM and CDR2 ANQGSEA. The CDR3 DNA follows: TGCAGCGCTGACAGGGGGAAGAGAGATACGCAGTATTTT. Residues: CSADRGKRDTQYF.

This clonotype was counted ten times or more. The chain joins TRBV14 to TRBJ1-1; D not certain. CDR3 length equals 12 residues. Germline assignment: CDR1 SGHDN and CDR2 FVKESK. The ends were cut back, 4 bases at V and 4 bases at J, with 7 bases in the middle. CDR3 loop: CASSPGFTEAFF. CDR3 bases: TGTGCCAGCAGCCCCGGGTTCACTGAAGCTTTCTTT.

This clonotype occurred many times. V gene TRBV20-1 combines with J gene TRBJ1-2, with 11 bases matching TRBD1. This CDR3 region has 14 residues. Trimming cost V 3 bases and J 6 bases; bases outside gene matches: 6. The germline gives CDR1 DFQATT, CDR2 SNEGSKA (reference sequence). CDR3 coding DNA: TGCAGTGCTAGTAACTCGGGACAGGGGGATGGCTACACCTTC. This sequence encodes CSASNSGQGDGYTF.

This clonotype has ten or more counts. The V call is TRBV7-7, the J call TRBJ2-5; no definite D call. Germline V lookup: CDR1 SSHAT, CDR2 FNYEAQ (reference sequence). V lost 5 bases and J lost 1, with 11 bases in between. The CDR3 is made up of 14 amino acids. CDR3 region: CASSQSDIQETQYF. In nucleotides, the CDR3 is TGTGCCAGCAGCCAATCAGATATCCAAGAGACCCAGTACTTC.

In its sample, this clonotype was seen many times. The chain joins TRBV10-3 to TRBJ2-1; tentative D call: TRBD2 (6 bases). V was clipped by 6 bases and J by 7 bases, with 22 bases between them. The CDR3 loop spans 16 amino acids. CDR1 and CDR2 (germline): ENHRY, SYGVKD. In DNA form, the CDR3 reads TGTGCCATCAGGGGGGTTGGCGGGAATCCCAAGAATGAGCAGTTCTTC. Its protein product is CAIRGVGGNPKNEQFF.

This clonotype was observed many times. The V call is TRBV6-6, the J call TRBJ2-7; 11 bases match TRBD1. Looked up from germline, CDR1 is MNHNY and CDR2 is SVGAGI (reference sequence). J lost 6 bases, V lost 0 bases, and 4 bases had no gene match. This CDR3 spans 15 amino acids. The CDR3 sequence: CASSYSGTGGGEQYF. Written as DNA, the CDR3 is TGTGCCAGCAGTTACTCGGGGACAGGGGGAGGCGAGCAGTACTTC.

This clonotype occurred a few times. The CDR3 region has the DNA TGTGCCAGCAGCCCCACGGGCCAGGGAAACACCATATATTTT. Its translation is CASSPTGQGNTIYF. The J gene is TRBJ1-3, the V gene TRBV12-3 or TRBV12-4; D is uncertain. The ends were cut back, 6 bases at V and 4 bases at J, with 13 bases in the middle. This CDR3 contains 14 residues.

In its sample, this clonotype was seen many times. The rearrangement links TRBV29-1 to TRBJ2-1, with 9 bases fitting TRBD2. Germline V gene data show CDR1 as SQVTM and CDR2 as ANQGSEA. After removal of 7 bases from V and 2 bases from J, the junction contained 3 bases not matched to a gene. The CDR3 covers 13 residues. As DNA, the CDR3 is TGCAGCGCATGGACTAGCGCCTACAATGAGCAGTTCTTC. This codes for CSAWTSAYNEQFF.

A note on this clonotype: A read error may explain this, as a much larger clone is one base away. Since the CDR3 does not end with the conserved phenylalanine or tryptophan, this likely comes from a read error. DNA of the CDR3: TGTGCCGCGGTCACTAGCGGAGCCTACGAGCAGTACATC. This encodes CAAVTSGAYEQYI. The chain links TRBV30 to TRBJ2-7, with 8 bases lining up with TRBD2. V was pared by 8 bases and J by 2 bases, with 8 bases of the junction left unmatched. Germline CDR1 reads GTSNPN; CDR2 reads SVGIG (reference sequence). This CDR3 spans 13 amino acids.

This clonotype occurred many times. The genes are TRBV7-2 and TRBJ1-2; possibly TRBD1 for D (6 bases). The CDR3 sequence is 14 residues long. Germline CDR1 SGHTA, CDR2 FQGNSA. The V and J ends lost 5 bases and 0 bases respectively, with 10 bases between them. The CDR3 DNA sequence: TGTGCCAGCAGCCTGGGACATGCTAACTATGGCTACACCTTC. Its translation: CASSLGHANYGYTF.

This clonotype was detected ten times or more. This chain connects TRBV28 to TRBJ2-7; no definite D call. This CDR3 region has 13 residues. V shed 2 bases and J shed 3 bases, with 8 bases lying between them. The germline CDR1 and CDR2 sequences are MDHEN and SYDVKM. CDR3 amino acids: CASSLVGYYEQYF. DNA for the CDR3: TGTGCCAGCAGTTTAGTCGGGTACTACGAGCAGTACTTC.